The clone carrying this T cell receptor beta chain rates as medium-sized (0.01 to 0.1%). This sample stems from a study of CD4 and CD8 cells across lung adenocarcinoma regions. Localized lung adenocarcinoma, a non-small cell lung cancer, affected the donors. Each CDR3 protein is one row after TCRdb ran MiXCR on the PCR reads. The sample includes about 4,600 distinct CDR3 sequences, approximately 48% seen only once; the top ten take 14%. What was sequenced was CD4+ T cells from the margin of a lung tumor. The sequence came from a female donor with lung adenocarcinoma. The CD4 and CD8 labels of this study may be unreliable.

DNA of the CDR3: TGTGCCAGCAGTGAACCCTGGACAGGGTCCACTGAAGCTTTCTTT. Translated: CASSEPWTGSTEAFF. This chain joins TRBV6-1 and TRBJ1-1; 8 bases map to TRBD1. Germline-derived CDR1 and CDR2 are MNHNS and SASEGT. V was pared by 2 bases and J by 4 bases, with 6 bases of the junction left unmatched. The CDR3 is 15 residues long.